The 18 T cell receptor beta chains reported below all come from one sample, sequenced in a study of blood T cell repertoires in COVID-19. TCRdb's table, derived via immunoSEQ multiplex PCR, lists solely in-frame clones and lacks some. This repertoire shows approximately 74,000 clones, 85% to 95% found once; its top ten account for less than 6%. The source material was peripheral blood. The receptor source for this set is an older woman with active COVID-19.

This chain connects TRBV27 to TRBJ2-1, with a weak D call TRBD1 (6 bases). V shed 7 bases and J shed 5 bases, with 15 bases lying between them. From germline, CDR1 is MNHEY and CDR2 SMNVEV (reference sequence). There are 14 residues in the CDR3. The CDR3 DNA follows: TGTGCCAGCACCCCCCGGACAGACAACAATGAGCAGTTCTTC. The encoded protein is CASTPRTDNNEQFF.

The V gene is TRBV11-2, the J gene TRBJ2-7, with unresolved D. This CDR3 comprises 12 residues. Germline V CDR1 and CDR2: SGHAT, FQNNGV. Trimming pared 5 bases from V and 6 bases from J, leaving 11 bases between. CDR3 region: CASSKHRPEQYF. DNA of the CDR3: TGTGCCAGCAGCAAACATCGCCCCGAGCAGTACTTC.

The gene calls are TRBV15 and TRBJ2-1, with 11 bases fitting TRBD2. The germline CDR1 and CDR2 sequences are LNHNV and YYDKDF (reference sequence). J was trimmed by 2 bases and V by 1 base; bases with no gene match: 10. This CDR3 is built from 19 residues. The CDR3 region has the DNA TGTGCCACCAGCAGAGGAGGGGGGTATAGCGGGAGGGCCTACAATGAGCAGTTCTTC. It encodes CATSRGGGYSGRAYNEQFF.

For the CDR3, the DNA is TGTGCCAGTAGTAAGACCCAGACAGGACAAGAGACCCAGTACTTC. Protein: CASSKTQTGQETQYF. This rearrangement joins TRBV19 to TRBJ2-5, with TRBD1 as a possible D gene (6 bases). Trimming removed 4 bases from V and 2 bases from J, with 14 bases in between. This CDR3 region has 15 residues. CDR1 is LNHDA and CDR2 is SQIVND in the germline V gene (reference sequence).

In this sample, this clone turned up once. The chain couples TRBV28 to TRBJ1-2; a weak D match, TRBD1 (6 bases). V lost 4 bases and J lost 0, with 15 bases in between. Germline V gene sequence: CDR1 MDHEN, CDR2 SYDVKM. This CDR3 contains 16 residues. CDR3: CASSSPAWGPNYGYTF. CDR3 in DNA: TGTGCCAGCAGTTCCCCGGCGTGGGGGCCTAACTATGGCTACACCTTC.

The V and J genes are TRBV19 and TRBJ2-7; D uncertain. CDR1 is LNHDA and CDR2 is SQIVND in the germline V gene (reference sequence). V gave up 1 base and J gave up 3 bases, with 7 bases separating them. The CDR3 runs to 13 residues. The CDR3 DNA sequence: TGTGCCAGTAGTATAGGTTGGAGCTACGAGCAGTACTTC. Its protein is CASSIGWSYEQYF. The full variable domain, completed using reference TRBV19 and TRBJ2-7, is DGGITQSPKYLFRKEGQNVTLSCEQNLNHDAMYWYRQDPGQGLRLIYYSQIVNDFQKGDIAEGYSVSREKKESFPLTVTSAQKNPTAFYLCASSIGWSYEQYFGPGTRLTVT.

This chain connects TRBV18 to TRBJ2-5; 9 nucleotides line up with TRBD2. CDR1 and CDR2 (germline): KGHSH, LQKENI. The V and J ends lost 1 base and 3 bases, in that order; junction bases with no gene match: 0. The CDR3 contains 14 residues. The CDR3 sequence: CASSPLAGEETQYF. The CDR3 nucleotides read TGTGCCAGCTCACCACTAGCGGGGGAAGAGACCCAGTACTTC. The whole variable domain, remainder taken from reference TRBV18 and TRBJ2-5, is NAGVMQNPRHLVRRRGQEARLRCSPMKGHSHVYWYRQLPEEGLKFMVYLQKENIIDESGMPKERFSAEFPKEGPSILRIQQVVRGDSAAYFCASSPLAGEETQYFGPGTRLLVL.

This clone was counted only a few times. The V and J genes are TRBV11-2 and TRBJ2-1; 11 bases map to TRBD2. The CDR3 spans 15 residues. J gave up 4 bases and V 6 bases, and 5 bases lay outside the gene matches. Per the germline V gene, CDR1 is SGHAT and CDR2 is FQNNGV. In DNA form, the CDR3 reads TGTGCCAGCAGAAGGCTAGCGGGGGGTTACAATGAGCAGTTCTTC. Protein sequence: CASRRLAGGYNEQFF.

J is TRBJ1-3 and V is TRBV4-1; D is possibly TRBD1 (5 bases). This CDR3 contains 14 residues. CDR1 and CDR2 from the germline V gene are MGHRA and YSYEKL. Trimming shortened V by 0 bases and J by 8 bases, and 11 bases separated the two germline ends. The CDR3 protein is CASSQDDRGDTIYF. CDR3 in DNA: TGCGCCAGCAGCCAAGACGATCGGGGGGACACCATATATTTT.

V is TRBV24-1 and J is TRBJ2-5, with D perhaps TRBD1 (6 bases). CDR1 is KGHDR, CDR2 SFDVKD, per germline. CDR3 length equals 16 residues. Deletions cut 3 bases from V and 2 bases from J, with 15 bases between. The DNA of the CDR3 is TGTGCCACCAGTGATCAACGGACAGAAGATCAAGAGACCCAGTACTTC. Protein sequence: CATSDQRTEDQETQYF.

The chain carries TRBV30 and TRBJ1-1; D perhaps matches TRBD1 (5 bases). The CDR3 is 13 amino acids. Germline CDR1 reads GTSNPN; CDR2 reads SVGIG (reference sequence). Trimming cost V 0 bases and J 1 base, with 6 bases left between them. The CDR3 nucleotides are TGTGCCTGGAGTGTGACAGCGAACACTGAAGCTTTCTTT. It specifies CAWSVTANTEAFF. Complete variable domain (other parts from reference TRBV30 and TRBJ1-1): SQTIHQWPATLVQPVGSPLSLECTVEGTSNPNLYWYRQAAGRGLQLLFYSVGIGQISSEVPQNLSASRPQDRQFILSSKKLLLSDSGFYLCAWSVTANTEAFFGQGTRLTVV.

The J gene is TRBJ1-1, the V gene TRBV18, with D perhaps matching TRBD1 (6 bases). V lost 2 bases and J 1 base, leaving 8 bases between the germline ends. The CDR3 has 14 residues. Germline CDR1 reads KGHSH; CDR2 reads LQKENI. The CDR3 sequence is CASSPSRGNTEAFF. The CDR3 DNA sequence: TGTGCCAGCTCACCATCCAGGGGGAACACTGAAGCTTTCTTT. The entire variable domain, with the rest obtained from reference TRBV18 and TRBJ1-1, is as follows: NAGVMQNPRHLVRRRGQEARLRCSPMKGHSHVYWYRQLPEEGLKFMVYLQKENIIDESGMPKERFSAEFPKEGPSILRIQQVVRGDSAAYFCASSPSRGNTEAFFGQGTRLTVV.

The chain's CDR3 is CASSRGTGIGYTF. In DNA form, the CDR3 reads TGTGCCAGCAGCCGCGGGACAGGGATAGGCTACACCTTC. The rearrangement links TRBV3-1 (or the pseudogene TRBV3-2) to TRBJ1-2; 9 bases fit TRBD1. The CDR3 totals 13 residues. CDR1 is LGHDT, CDR2 YNNKEL, per germline (reference sequence). The V and J ends lost 4 bases and 8 bases, in that order; junction bases with no gene match: 5.

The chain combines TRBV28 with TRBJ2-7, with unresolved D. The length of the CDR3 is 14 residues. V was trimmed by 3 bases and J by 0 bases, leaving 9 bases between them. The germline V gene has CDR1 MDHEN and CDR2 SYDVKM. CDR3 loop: CASSFYPRSYEQYF. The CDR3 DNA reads TGTGCCAGCAGTTTTTACCCGCGCTCCTACGAGCAGTACTTC.

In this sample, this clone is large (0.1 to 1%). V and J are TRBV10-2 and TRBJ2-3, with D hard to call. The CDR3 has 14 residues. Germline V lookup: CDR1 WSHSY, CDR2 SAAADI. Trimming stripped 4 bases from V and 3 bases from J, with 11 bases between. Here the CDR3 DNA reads TGCGCCAGCAGTGTGCACCAACGGACAGATACGCAGTATTTT. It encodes CASSVHQRTDTQYF.

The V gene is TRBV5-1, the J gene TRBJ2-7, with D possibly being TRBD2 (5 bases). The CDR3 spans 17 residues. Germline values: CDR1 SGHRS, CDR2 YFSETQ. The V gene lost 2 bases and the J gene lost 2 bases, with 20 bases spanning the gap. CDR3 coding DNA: TGCGCCAGCAGCTTAGATCCCCGGTCGGGAACCCCCTACGAGCAGTACTTC. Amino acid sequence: CASSLDPRSGTPYEQYF.

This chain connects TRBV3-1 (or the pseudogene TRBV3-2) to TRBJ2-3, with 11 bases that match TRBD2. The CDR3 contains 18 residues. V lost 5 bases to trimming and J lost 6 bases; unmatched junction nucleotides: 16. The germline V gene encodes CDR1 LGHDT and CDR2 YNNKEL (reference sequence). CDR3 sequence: CASSEPGTSGFYGDTQYF. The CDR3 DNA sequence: TGTGCCAGCAGCGAGCCCGGGACTAGCGGATTTTATGGGGATACGCAGTATTTT.

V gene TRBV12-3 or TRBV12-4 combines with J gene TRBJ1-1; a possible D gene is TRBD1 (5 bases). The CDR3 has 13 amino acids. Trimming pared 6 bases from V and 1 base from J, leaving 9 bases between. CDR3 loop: CASRRGQNTEAFF. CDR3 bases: TGTGCCAGCAGACGCGGACAGAACACTGAAGCTTTCTTT.